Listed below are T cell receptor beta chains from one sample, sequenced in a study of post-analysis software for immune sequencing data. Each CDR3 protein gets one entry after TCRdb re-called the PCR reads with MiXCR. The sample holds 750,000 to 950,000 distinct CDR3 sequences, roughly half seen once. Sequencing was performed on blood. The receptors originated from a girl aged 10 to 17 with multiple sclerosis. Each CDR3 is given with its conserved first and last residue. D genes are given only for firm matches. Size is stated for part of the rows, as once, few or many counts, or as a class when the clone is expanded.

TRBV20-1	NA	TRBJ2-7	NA	TGCAGTGCCCGTCGGATGGGGGAGCAGTACTTC	CSARRMGEQYF
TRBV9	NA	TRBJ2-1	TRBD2	TGTGCCAGCAGCGTAGGGGCTAGCGGGATGGGAGAGCAGTTCTTC	CASSVGASGMGEQFF
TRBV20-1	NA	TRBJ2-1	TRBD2	TGCAGTGCAACGGGACTAGCGGGGGCCAATGAGCAGTTCTTC	CSATGLAGANEQFF
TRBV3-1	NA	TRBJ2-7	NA	TGTGCCAGCAGCCCCCAACCAGGGAAGTTGGGGGACGAGCAGTACTTC	CASSPQPGKLGDEQYF
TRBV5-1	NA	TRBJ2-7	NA	TGCGCCAGCAGCCACGGACGGACGTCCTACGAGCAGTACTTC	CASSHGRTSYEQYF
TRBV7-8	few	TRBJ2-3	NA	TGTGCCAGCAGCTTAGAATACAGCACAGATACGCAGTATTTT	CASSLEYSTDTQYF
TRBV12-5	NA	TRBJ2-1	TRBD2	TGTGCTAGTGGTCTGGGACTAGCGGGGGGGCAATCCTACAATGAGCAGTTCTTC	CASGLGLAGGQSYNEQFF
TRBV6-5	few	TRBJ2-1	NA	TGTGCCACCAGGACCCGATACAATGAGCAGTTCTTC	CATRTRYNEQFF
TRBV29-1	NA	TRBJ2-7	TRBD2	TGCAGCGTTGGACCGGGACTAGCTACTACCTACGAGCAGTACTTC	CSVGPGLATTYEQYF
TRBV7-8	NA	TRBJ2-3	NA	TGTGCCAGCAGGGCAGGTCGTCTAGCGAGAGGCACAGATACGCAGTATTTT	CASRAGRLARGTDTQYF
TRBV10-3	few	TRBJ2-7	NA	TGTGCCATCAGTGAGCGGGGGGCCCAGCAGTACTTC	CAISERGAQQYF
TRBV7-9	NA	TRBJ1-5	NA	TGTGCCAGCAGCCCGAAGGGCAATCAGCCCCAGCATTTT	CASSPKGNQPQHF
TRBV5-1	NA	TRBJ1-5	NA	TGCGCCAGCAGCTCGGGACTTAGCAATCAGCCCCAGCATTTT	CASSSGLSNQPQHF
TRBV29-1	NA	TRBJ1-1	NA	TGCAGCGTTGTCGGGGTATCAATGAACACTGAAGCTTTCTTT	CSVVGVSMNTEAFF
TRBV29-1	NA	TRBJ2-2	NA	TGCAGCGTTGAGGGGGCTCCGAACACCGGGGAGCTGTTTTTT	CSVEGAPNTGELFF
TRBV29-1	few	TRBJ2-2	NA	TGCAGCGTTGAATCCCCCGCGAGGGACACCGGGGAGCTGTTTTTT	CSVESPARDTGELFF
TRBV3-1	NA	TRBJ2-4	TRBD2	TGTGCCAGCAGCCAAAGAGGCACTAGCGGGGGGGCATCGGCCAAAAACATTCAGTACTTC	CASSQRGTSGGASAKNIQYF
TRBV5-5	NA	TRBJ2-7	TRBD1	TGTGCCAGCAGCCGACAGGGAGAAGCCTACGAGCAGTACTTC	CASSRQGEAYEQYF
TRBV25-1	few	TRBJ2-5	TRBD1	TGTGCCAGCAGTACACTCCCGGGACAGGGGCAAGAGACCCAGTACTTC	CASSTLPGQGQETQYF
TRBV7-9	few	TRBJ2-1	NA	TGTGCCAGCAGAACTACCCAGGGAGTCTACAATGAGCAGTTCTTC	CASRTTQGVYNEQFF
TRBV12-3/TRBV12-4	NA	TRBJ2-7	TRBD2	TGTGCCAGCAGCTTGAAAGGACTAGCGGGAAGCTCCTACGAGCAGTACTTC	CASSLKGLAGSSYEQYF
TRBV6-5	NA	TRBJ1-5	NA	TGTGCCAGCAGTCCCTGGAAGGGAGCGAATCAGCCCCAGCATTTT	CASSPWKGANQPQHF
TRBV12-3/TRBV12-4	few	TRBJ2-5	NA	TGTGCCAGCAGTTCCTGGCGGGAATTGCGGGAGACCCAGTACTTC	CASSSWRELRETQYF
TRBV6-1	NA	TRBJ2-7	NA	TGTGCCAGCGAAGATTACGAGCAGTACTTC	CASEDYEQYF
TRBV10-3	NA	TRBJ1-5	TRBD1	TGTGCCATCAGAGCAGGGGGCTTGGGGGACCAGCCCCAGCATTTT	CAIRAGGLGDQPQHF
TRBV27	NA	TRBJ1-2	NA	TGTGCCAGCAGTCATGCCCCCGGCGGGAACTATGGCTACACCTTC	CASSHAPGGNYGYTF
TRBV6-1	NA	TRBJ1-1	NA	TGTGCCAGCAGTGAAAGAGCGGGATTGAACACTGAAGCTTTCTTT	CASSERAGLNTEAFF
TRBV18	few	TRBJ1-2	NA	TGTGCCAGCTCACCCGAAGCGTTGAACTATGGCTACACCTTC	CASSPEALNYGYTF
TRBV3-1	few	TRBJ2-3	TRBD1	TGTGCCAGCAGACCCCGGGGCGGGACAGGGGCGCAGTATTTT	CASRPRGGTGAQYF
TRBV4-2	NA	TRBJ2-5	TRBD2	TGTGCCAGCAGCCAAAGTTTGTCCGGGACTAGCGGGATGGAGACCCAGTACTTC	CASSQSLSGTSGMETQYF
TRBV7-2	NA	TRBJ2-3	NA	TGTGCTAGCAGCTCCTACGGCCACAAGATAACAGATACGCAGTATTTT	CASSSYGHKITDTQYF
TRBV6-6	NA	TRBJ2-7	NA	TGTGCCAGCAGTCCCTCCGGGACAACCTACGAGCAGTACTTC	CASSPSGTTYEQYF
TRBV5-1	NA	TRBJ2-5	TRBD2	TGCGCCAGCAGACTTGGACTAGCGGGAGTTTTGCAAGAGACCCAGTACTTC	CASRLGLAGVLQETQYF
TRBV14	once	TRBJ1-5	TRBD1	TGTGCCAGCAGCCGGACAGGGCGTGTAGAGCCCCAGCATTTT	CASSRTGRVEPQHF
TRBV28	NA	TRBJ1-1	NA	TGTGCCAGCAGTTTATGGGCCGAGAACACTGAAGCTTTCTTT	CASSLWAENTEAFF
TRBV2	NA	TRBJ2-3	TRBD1	TGTGCCAGCAGCTTCCCCGGGACAGTAGAAGATACGCAGTATTTT	CASSFPGTVEDTQYF
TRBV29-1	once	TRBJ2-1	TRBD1	TGCAGCGTTGCGACAGGGGGCTTAAGTGAGCAGTTCTTC	CSVATGGLSEQFF
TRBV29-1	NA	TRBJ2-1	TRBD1	TGCAGCTCTTTGGACAGGGTTGGCTCCTACAATGAGCAGTTCTTC	CSSLDRVGSYNEQFF
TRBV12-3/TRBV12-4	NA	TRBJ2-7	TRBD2	TGTGCCAGCAGTTCTGGACTAGCAACCGAGCAGTACTTC	CASSSGLATEQYF
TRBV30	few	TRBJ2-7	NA	TGTGCCTGGAGTCCTAGCTCCCTAGGGTGGTACGAGCAGTACTTC	CAWSPSSLGWYEQYF
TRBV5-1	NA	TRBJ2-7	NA	TGCGCCAGCAGCCCCGGACGGGACACCTCCTACGAGCAGTACTTC	CASSPGRDTSYEQYF
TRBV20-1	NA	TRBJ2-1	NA	TGCAGTGCCGCTAGTGGCTCCGGGGGGTTCTTC	CSAASGSGGFF
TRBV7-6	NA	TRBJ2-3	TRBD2	TGTGCCAGCAGCTCCCCGGCCCGGACTAGCGGAAGACCTAGCACAGATACGCAGTATTTT	CASSSPARTSGRPSTDTQYF
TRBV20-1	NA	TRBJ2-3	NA	TGTAGTGCTGGGGGGACCACAGATACGCAGTATTTT	CSAGGTTDTQYF
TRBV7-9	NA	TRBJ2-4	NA	TGTGCCAGCAGCTTAAGGATGGGGGATGCCAAAAACATTCAGTACTTC	CASSLRMGDAKNIQYF
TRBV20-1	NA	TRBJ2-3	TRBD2	TGCAGTGCTAGGTGGCTAGCGGGGACCACAGATACGCAGTATTTT	CSARWLAGTTDTQYF
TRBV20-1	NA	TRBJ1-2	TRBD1	TGCAGTGCCCATTCCAGGGGGGGATATGGCTACACCTTC	CSAHSRGGYGYTF
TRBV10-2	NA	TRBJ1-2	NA	TGCGCCAGCGGGTCAGGAAACTATGGCTACACCTTC	CASGSGNYGYTF
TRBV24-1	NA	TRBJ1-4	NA	TGTGCCACCAGTGATTTGGTTATCTCGGCAACTAATGAAAAACTGTTTTTT	CATSDLVISATNEKLFF
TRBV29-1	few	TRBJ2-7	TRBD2	TGCAGCGTTGAAGCCTATTCGACTAGCGGGAGCTACGAGCAGTACTTC	CSVEAYSTSGSYEQYF
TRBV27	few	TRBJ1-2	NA	TGTGCCAGCAGTCCTACCGGGACACAACATTATGGCTACACCTTC	CASSPTGTQHYGYTF
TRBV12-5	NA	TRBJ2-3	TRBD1	TGCGGGACAGGGGGCCGAGATACGCAGTATTTT	CGTGGRDTQYF
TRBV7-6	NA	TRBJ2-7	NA	TGTGCCAGCAGCCTTCGGGGGGGACAGGACTACGAGCAGTACTTC	CASSLRGGQDYEQYF
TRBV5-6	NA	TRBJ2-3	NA	TGTGCCAGCAGCTCCCCTAGGGGAGGGGGGCAGTATTTT	CASSSPRGGGQYF
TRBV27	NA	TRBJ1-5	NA	TGTGCCAGCAGTTTATCGGTCTGGAAGCCCCAGCATTTT	CASSLSVWKPQHF